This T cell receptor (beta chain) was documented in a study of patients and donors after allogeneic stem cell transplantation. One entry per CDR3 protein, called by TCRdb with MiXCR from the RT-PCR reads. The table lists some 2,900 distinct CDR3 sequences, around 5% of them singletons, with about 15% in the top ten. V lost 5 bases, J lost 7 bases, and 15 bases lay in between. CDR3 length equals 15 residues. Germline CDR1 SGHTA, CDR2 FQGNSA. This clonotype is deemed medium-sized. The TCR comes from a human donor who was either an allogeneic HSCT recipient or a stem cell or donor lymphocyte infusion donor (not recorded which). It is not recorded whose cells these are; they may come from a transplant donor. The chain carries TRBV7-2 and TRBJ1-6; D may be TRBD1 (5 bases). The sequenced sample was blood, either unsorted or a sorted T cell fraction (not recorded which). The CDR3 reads CASSMGPRENSPLHF. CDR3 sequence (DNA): TGTGCCAGCAGCATGGGACCGAGGGAGAATTCACCCCTCCACTTT.